The next 3 T cell receptor beta chains were all read from a single sample in a study of shared clonotypes between healthy human individuals (TCRdb year 2020). The library was produced with the immunoSEQ multiplex PCR assay. The clones in this table, taken by TCRdb from immuneACCESS, are in-frame only. Not every clone is retained; where verified, under half of the shortfall comes from an unresolved V gene, and the cause of the rest is unknown. The sample table records about 2 million clones; over 85% of these occur just once. The biggest ten clones account for roughly 0.13% of the sample. Sequenced material: naive CD4+ T cells sorted from blood. The sample's cell subset or site label, decoded: CD45RA+ positively selected. Receptor source: a man between 18 and 29 years old in good health.

This chain connects TRBV19 to TRBJ1-5; D is undetermined. The CDR3 sequence is 12 residues long. With 9 bases removed from V and 11 bases from J, the gap between germline ends came to 17 bases. Germline values: CDR1 LNHDA, CDR2 SQIVND (reference sequence). CDR3 amino acids: CARRTPTASQHF. CDR3 coding DNA: TGTGCCAGGCGGACTCCCACGGCGTCCCAGCATTTT. The variable domain in full, completed from reference TRBV19 and TRBJ1-5, reads DGGITQSPKYLFRKEGQNVTLSCEQNLNHDAMYWYRQDPGQGLRLIYYSQIVNDFQKGDIAEGYSVSREKKESFPLTVTSAQKNPTAFYLCARRTPTASQHFGDGTRLSIL.

The chain employs TRBV28 and TRBJ2-7; TRBD1 or TRBD2 may be the D gene (5 bases each). V was pared by 5 bases and J by 6 bases, with 20 bases between. Germline assignment: CDR1 MDHEN and CDR2 SYDVKM. CDR3 length equals 15 residues. The CDR3 loop reads CASSARGTGNGEQYF. Written as DNA, the CDR3 is TGTGCCAGCAGTGCCCGAGGGACCGGGAACGGCGAGCAGTACTTC. Full variable domain (remainder filled in from reference TRBV28 and TRBJ2-7): DVKVTQSSRYLVKRTGEKVFLECVQDMDHENMFWYRQDPGLGLRLIYFSYDVKMKEKGDIPEGYSVSREKKERFSLILESASTNQTSMYLCASSARGTGNGEQYFGPGTRLTVT.

The gene calls are TRBV10-3 and TRBJ1-3; D is uncertain. Per germline, CDR1 ENHRY and CDR2 SYGVKD. There are 14 residues in the CDR3. Trimming cost V 5 bases and J 0 bases, with 8 bases left between them. This CDR3 is CAISLSSSGNTIYF. CDR3 coding DNA: TGTGCCATCAGTTTGTCGAGCTCTGGAAACACCATATATTTT.